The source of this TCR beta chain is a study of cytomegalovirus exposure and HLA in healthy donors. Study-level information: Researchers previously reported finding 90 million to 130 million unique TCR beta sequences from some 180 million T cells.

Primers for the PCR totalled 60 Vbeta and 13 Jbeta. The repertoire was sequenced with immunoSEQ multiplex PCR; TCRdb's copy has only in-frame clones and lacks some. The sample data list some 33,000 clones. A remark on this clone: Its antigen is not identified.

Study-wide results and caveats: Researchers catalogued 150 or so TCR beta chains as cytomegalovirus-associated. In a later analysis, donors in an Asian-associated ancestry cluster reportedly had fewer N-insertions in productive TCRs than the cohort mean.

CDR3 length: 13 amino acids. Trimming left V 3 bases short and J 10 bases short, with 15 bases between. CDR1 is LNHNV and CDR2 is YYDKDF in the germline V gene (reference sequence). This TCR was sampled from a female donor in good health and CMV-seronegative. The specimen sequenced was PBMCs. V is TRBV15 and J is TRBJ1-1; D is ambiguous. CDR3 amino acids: CATSSVFPPIAFF. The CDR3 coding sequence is TGTGCCACCAGCAGTGTCTTTCCCCCTATAGCTTTCTTT.